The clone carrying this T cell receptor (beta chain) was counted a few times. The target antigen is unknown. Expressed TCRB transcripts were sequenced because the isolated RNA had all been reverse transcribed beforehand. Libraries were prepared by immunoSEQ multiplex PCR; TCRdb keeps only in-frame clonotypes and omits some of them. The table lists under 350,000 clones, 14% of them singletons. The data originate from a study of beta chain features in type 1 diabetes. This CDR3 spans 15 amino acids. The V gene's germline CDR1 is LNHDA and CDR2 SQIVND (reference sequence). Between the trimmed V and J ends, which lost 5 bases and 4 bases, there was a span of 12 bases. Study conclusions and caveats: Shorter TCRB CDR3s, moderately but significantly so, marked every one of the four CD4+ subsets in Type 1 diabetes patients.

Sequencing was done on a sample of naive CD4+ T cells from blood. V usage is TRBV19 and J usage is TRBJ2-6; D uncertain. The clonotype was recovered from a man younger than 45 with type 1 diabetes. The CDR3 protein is CASSLVGAGANVLTF. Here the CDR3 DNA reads TGTGCCAGTAGTCTCGTTGGAGCGGGGGCCAACGTCCTGACTTTC.